This T cell receptor beta chain came from a study of T cell responses to AZD1222 COVID-19 vaccine. Study findings and constraints: Recipients of AZD1222 seropositive at baseline numbered only 5 or 6. Clonal diversity may have been underestimated, and the donors were mostly white British, with more females than males.

Using immunoSEQ multiplex PCR, the repertoire was profiled, and TCRdb retains in-frame clones only, with some absent. The sample contains about 120,000 clones, about 89% of which appear only once. V shed 9 bases and J 11 bases; nucleotides not matched to a gene: 15. Germline V gene sequence: CDR1 SNHLY, CDR2 FYNNEI. The CDR3 runs 14 residues. Note on this clone: Its target is unknown.

The chain combines TRBV2 with TRBJ2-7; 11 bases align to TRBD1. This clonotype was sampled from an adult in good health. The input for sequencing was peripheral blood, taken on day 0 of AZD1222 vaccination. Here the CDR3 reads CASDPGQGDVREYF. In DNA, the CDR3 is TGTGCCAGTGATCCGGGACAGGGGGATGTCAGAGAGTACTTC. The full variable domain, completed using reference TRBV2 and TRBJ2-7, is EPEVTQTPSHQVTQMGQEVILRCVPISNHLYFYWYRQILGQKVEFLVSFYNNEISEKSEIFDDQFSVERPDGSNFTLKIRSTKLEDSAMYFCASDPGQGDVREYFGPGTRLTVT.